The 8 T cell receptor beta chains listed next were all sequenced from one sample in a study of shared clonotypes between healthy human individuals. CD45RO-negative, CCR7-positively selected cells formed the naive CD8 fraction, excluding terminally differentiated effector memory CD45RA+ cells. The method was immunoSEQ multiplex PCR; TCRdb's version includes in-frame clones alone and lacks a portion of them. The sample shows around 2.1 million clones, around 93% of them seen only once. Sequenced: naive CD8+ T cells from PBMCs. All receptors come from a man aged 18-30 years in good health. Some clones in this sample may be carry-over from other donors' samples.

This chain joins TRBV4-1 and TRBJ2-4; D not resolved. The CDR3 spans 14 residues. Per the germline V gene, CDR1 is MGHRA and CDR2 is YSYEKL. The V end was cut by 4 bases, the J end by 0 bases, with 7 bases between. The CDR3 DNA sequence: TGCGCCAGCAGCCCCCCGGTAGCCAAAAACATTCAGTACTTC. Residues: CASSPPVAKNIQYF.

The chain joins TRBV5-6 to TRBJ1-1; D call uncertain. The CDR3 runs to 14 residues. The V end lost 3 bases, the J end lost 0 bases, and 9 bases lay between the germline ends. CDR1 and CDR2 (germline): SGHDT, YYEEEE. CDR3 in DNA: TGTGCCAGCAGCTGGAGATCAGTGAACACTGAAGCTTTCTTT. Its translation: CASSWRSVNTEAFF.

The CDR3 reads CASSQFVRQGRYEQYF. The CDR3 nucleotides read TGCGCCAGCAGTCAATTTGTAAGACAGGGGCGCTACGAGCAGTACTTC. The V and J genes are TRBV23-1 and TRBJ2-7, with TRBD1 matching 8 bases. TRBV23-1 is marked as an open reading frame, function uncertain. Losses at the gene ends were 1 base for V and 3 bases for J; bases not matched to a gene: 8. This CDR3 is built from 16 residues.

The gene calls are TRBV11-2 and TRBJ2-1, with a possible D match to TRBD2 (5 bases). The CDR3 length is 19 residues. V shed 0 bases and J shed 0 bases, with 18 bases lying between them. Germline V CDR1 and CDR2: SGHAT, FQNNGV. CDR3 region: CASSLDSGTTLSSYNEQFF. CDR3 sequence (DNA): TGTGCCAGCAGCTTAGACTCGGGAACAACCCTAAGCTCCTACAATGAGCAGTTCTTC.

The DNA for the CDR3 is TGTGCCAGCAGTTCCCGGGACAGCTACTCCTACGAGCAGTACTTC. Amino acid sequence: CASSSRDSYSYEQYF. This rearrangement joins TRBV28 to TRBJ2-7; 7 bases line up with TRBD1. J was trimmed by 0 bases and V by 4 bases; bases with no gene match: 6. CDR3 size: 15 residues. Germline CDR1 and CDR2: MDHEN and SYDVKM.

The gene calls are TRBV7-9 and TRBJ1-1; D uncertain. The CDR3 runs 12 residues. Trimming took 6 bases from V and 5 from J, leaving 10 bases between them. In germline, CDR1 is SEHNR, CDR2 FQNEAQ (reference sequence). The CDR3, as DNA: TGTGCCAGCAGTTCAATTCGTACTGAAGCTTTCTTT. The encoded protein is CASSSIRTEAFF. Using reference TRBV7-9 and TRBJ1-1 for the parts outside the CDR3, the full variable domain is DTGVSQNPRHKITKRGQNVTFRCDPISEHNRLYWYRQTLGQGPEFLTYFQNEAQLEKSRLLSDRFSAERPKGSFSTLEIQRTEQGDSAMYLCASSSIRTEAFFGQGTRLTVV.

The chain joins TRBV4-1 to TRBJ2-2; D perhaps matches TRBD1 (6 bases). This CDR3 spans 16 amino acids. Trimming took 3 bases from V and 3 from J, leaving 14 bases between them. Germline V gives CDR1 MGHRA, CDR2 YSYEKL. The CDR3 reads CASSHTGSADTGELFF. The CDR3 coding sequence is TGCGCCAGCAGCCATACAGGGTCTGCGGACACCGGGGAGCTGTTTTTT.

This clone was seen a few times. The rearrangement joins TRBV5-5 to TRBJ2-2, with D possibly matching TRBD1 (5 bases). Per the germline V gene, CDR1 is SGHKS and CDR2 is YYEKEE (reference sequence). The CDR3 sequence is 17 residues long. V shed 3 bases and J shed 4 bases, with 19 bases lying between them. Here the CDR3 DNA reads TGTGCCAGCAGCTCAACCGTGGGGCCGGGCAGCACCGGGGAGCTGTTTTTT. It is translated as CASSSTVGPGSTGELFF. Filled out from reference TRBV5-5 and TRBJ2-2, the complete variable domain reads DAGVTQSPTHLIKTRGQQVTLRCSPISGHKSVSWYQQVLGQGPQFIFQYYEKEERGRGNFPDRFSARQFPNYSSELNVNALLLGDSALYLCASSSTVGPGSTGELFFGEGSRLTVL.